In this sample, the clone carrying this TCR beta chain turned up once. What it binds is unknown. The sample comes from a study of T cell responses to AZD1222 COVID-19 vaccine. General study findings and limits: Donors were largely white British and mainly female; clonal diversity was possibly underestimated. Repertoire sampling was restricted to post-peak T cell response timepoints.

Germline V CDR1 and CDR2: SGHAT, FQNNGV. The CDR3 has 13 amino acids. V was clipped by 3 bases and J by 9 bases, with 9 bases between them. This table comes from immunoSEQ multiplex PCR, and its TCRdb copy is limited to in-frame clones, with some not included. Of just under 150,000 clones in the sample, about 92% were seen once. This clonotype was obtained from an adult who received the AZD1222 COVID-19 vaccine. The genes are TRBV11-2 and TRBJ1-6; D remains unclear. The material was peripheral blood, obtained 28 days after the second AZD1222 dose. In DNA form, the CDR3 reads TGTGCCAGCAGCTTCCAGTCCGGTTCACCCCTCCACTTT. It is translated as CASSFQSGSPLHF.